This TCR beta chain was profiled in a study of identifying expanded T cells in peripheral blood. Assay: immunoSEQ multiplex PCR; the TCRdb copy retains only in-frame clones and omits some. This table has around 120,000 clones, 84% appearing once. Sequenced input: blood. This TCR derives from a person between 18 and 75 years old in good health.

The CDR3 DNA reads TGTGCCAGTTCGACAGGGTTTAATGAAAAACTGTTTTTT. It encodes CASSTGFNEKLFF. V usage is TRBV19 and J usage is TRBJ1-4; 7 positions match TRBD1. CDR3 length: 13 amino acids. CDR1 is LNHDA and CDR2 is SQIVND in the germline V gene (reference sequence). The J segment lost 4 bases and the V segment lost 8 bases, leaving 4 bases of the junction unmatched.